A selection of T cell receptor beta chains follows, all from one sample in a study of T cell responses to AZD1222 COVID-19 vaccine. The table came from immunoSEQ multiplex PCR; TCRdb's copy has only in-frame clones and leaves some out. The data show more than 150,000 clones, with roughly 90% seen just once and nearly 3.5% held by the top ten. Source: peripheral blood, taken 28 days after the second AZD1222 dose. The receptors originated from an adult who received the AZD1222 COVID-19 vaccine. Both conserved end residues are part of each CDR3. A D gene is named only where the DNA matches it firmly. Where a row states a size, it is once, few, many or the class of an expanded clone; other rows omit it.

D gene: TRBD1
clone size: .
J gene: TRBJ1-1
V gene: TRBV11-2
CDR3 DNA: TGTGCCAGCAGCCACTCCGTACAGGGGGACACTGAAGCTTTCTTT
CDR3 protein: CASSHSVQGDTEAFF

D gene: TRBD1
clone size: .
J gene: TRBJ1-5
V gene: TRBV6-5
CDR3 DNA: TGTGCCAGCATCCAGGGGGCATCATATCAGCCCCAGCATTTT
CDR3 protein: CASIQGASYQPQHF

D gene: .
clone size: .
J gene: TRBJ1-3
V gene: TRBV19
CDR3 DNA: TGTGCCAGTAGTATAGGGCAGTACAGCTCTGGAAACACCATATATTTT
CDR3 protein: CASSIGQYSSGNTIYF

D gene: TRBD2
clone size: .
J gene: TRBJ2-1
V gene: TRBV11-3
CDR3 DNA: TGTGCCAGCAGCTCGGCTAGCGGCTCCTACAATGAGCAGTTCTTC
CDR3 protein: CASSSASGSYNEQFF

D gene: TRBD2
clone size: .
J gene: TRBJ2-1
V gene: TRBV5-1
CDR3 DNA: TGCGCCAGCAGCCTGGCGGGACTAGCGGGAAAAAATGAGCAGTTCTTC
CDR3 protein: CASSLAGLAGKNEQFF

D gene: .
clone size: .
J gene: TRBJ1-5
V gene: TRBV30
CDR3 DNA: TGTGCCTGGAGTTGGGGAGGGGAGAAGAGCAATCAGCCCCAGCATTTT
CDR3 protein: CAWSWGGEKSNQPQHF

D gene: .
clone size: once
J gene: TRBJ2-7
V gene: TRBV11-2
CDR3 DNA: TGTGCCAGCAGCCCCATGAAAATTACCTTCGGAGAGCAGTACTTC
CDR3 protein: CASSPMKITFGEQYF

D gene: .
clone size: .
J gene: TRBJ2-2
V gene: TRBV10-3
CDR3 DNA: TGTGCCATCAGTGAGTCGTCCCTGATCACTAACACCGGGGAGCTGTTTTTT
CDR3 protein: CAISESSLITNTGELFF

D gene: TRBD1
clone size: .
J gene: TRBJ1-1
V gene: TRBV15
CDR3 DNA: TGTGCCACCAGCAGAGATCTAGGGGACAGGGGGCGGGCTGAAGCTTTCTTT
CDR3 protein: CATSRDLGDRGRAEAFF

D gene: .
clone size: .
J gene: TRBJ2-7
V gene: TRBV6-5
CDR3 DNA: TGTGCCAGCACCGAGGGAAACGAGCAGTACTTC
CDR3 protein: CASTEGNEQYF

D gene: TRBD2
clone size: .
J gene: TRBJ2-1
V gene: TRBV30
CDR3 DNA: TGTGCCTGGAGCACCCGGGGGGGCTCCTACAATGAGCAGTTCTTC
CDR3 protein: CAWSTRGGSYNEQFF

D gene: .
clone size: .
J gene: TRBJ2-7
V gene: TRBV5-1
CDR3 DNA: TGCGCCAGCAGCTTGGAAGGGCCCGGCGGGGAGCAGTACTTC
CDR3 protein: CASSLEGPGGEQYF

D gene: .
clone size: .
J gene: TRBJ2-6
V gene: TRBV19
CDR3 DNA: TGTGCCAGTAGTACGCAGGGTCTAGACTCTGGGGCCAACGTCCTGACTTTC
CDR3 protein: CASSTQGLDSGANVLTF

D gene: TRBD1
clone size: .
J gene: TRBJ1-2
V gene: TRBV10-3
CDR3 DNA: TGTGCCATCAGTGAGGCGGGACAGGGTATCGATGGCTACACCTTC
CDR3 protein: CAISEAGQGIDGYTF

D gene: TRBD1
clone size: .
J gene: TRBJ2-5
V gene: TRBV3-1/TRBV3-2
CDR3 DNA: TGTGCCAGCAGCGCCCGAAGGGGGCTGGGGTACCAAGAGACCCAGTACTTC
CDR3 protein: CASSARRGLGYQETQYF

D gene: .
clone size: .
J gene: TRBJ2-7
V gene: TRBV7-8
CDR3 DNA: TGTGCCAGCAGCGTGACTAGTTTCTACGAGCAGTACTTC
CDR3 protein: CASSVTSFYEQYF

D gene: .
clone size: .
J gene: TRBJ1-3
V gene: TRBV7-8
CDR3 DNA: TGTGCCAGCAGCTTTCCTGTTGCCTCAGACACCATATATTTT
CDR3 protein: CASSFPVASDTIYF

D gene: .
clone size: .
J gene: TRBJ1-1
V gene: TRBV10-3
CDR3 DNA: TGTGCCATCAGTGCCCAAGGCGGGGGGAGCACTGAAGCTTTCTTT
CDR3 protein: CAISAQGGGSTEAFF

D gene: TRBD2
clone size: .
J gene: TRBJ2-2
V gene: TRBV5-4
CDR3 DNA: TGTGCCAGCAGCCATACTAGCGGCCGCGCCGGGGAGCTGTTTTTT
CDR3 protein: CASSHTSGRAGELFF

D gene: TRBD2
clone size: .
J gene: TRBJ2-7
V gene: TRBV4-3
CDR3 DNA: TGCGCCAGCAGCCCCCTCCCGGCGGGAGAGTACGAGCAGTACTTC
CDR3 protein: CASSPLPAGEYEQYF

D gene: .
clone size: .
J gene: TRBJ2-1
V gene: TRBV7-3
CDR3 DNA: TGTGCCAGCGCGGTTACTCGAAGCTCCTACAATGAGCAGTTCTTC
CDR3 protein: CASAVTRSSYNEQFF

D gene: TRBD2
clone size: .
J gene: TRBJ2-7
V gene: TRBV4-3
CDR3 DNA: TGCGCCAGCAGCCAAGTCGGGGGGAGGTACGAGCAGTACTTC
CDR3 protein: CASSQVGGRYEQYF

D gene: .
clone size: .
J gene: TRBJ2-7
V gene: TRBV29-1
CDR3 DNA: TGCAGCGTTGCCTCCGGGACGGTTTACGGGCAGTACTTC
CDR3 protein: CSVASGTVYGQYF

D gene: TRBD1
clone size: .
J gene: TRBJ1-2
V gene: TRBV24-1
CDR3 DNA: TGTGCCACCGCAGGTGGACAGGGGGCAAGTAACTATGGCTACACCTTC
CDR3 protein: CATAGGQGASNYGYTF

D gene: .
clone size: .
J gene: TRBJ2-7
V gene: TRBV6-2/TRBV6-3
CDR3 DNA: TGTGCCAGCAGTTTAGCCATAGGAAACACCCGGTCAGGCTACGAGCAGTACTTC
CDR3 protein: CASSLAIGNTRSGYEQYF

D gene: .
clone size: .
J gene: TRBJ1-2
V gene: TRBV6-5
CDR3 DNA: TGTGCCAGCAGTCCAGGGTCCTATGGCTACACCTTC
CDR3 protein: CASSPGSYGYTF

D gene: .
clone size: .
J gene: TRBJ1-2
V gene: TRBV7-8
CDR3 DNA: TGTGCCAGCAGCGAAGGGCGTTACGCTGGCTACACCTTC
CDR3 protein: CASSEGRYAGYTF

D gene: TRBD1
clone size: .
J gene: TRBJ1-5
V gene: TRBV29-1
CDR3 DNA: TGCAGCGTTGTTGCCGGGACAGGGAACTCTAGGAGCAATCAGCCCCAGCATTTT
CDR3 protein: CSVVAGTGNSRSNQPQHF

D gene: .
clone size: once
J gene: TRBJ2-1
V gene: TRBV19
CDR3 DNA: TGTGCCAGTAGTATAGCCCGTAGCTCCTACAATGAGCAGTTCTTC
CDR3 protein: CASSIARSSYNEQFF

D gene: TRBD1
clone size: .
J gene: TRBJ2-7
V gene: TRBV11-2
CDR3 DNA: TGTGCCAGCAGCTTAACAGGGGGCTACGAGCAGTACTTC
CDR3 protein: CASSLTGGYEQYF

D gene: .
clone size: once
J gene: TRBJ2-7
V gene: TRBV10-1
CDR3 DNA: TGCGCCAGCAGTGCTGCGGGAAAAGGGTACGAGCAGTACTTC
CDR3 protein: CASSAAGKGYEQYF

D gene: TRBD1
clone size: .
J gene: TRBJ2-7
V gene: TRBV28
CDR3 DNA: TGTGCCAGCAGTTCGATGAGACAGGGCGACGAGCAGTACTTC
CDR3 protein: CASSSMRQGDEQYF

D gene: .
clone size: .
J gene: TRBJ2-2
V gene: TRBV3-1/TRBV3-2
CDR3 DNA: TGTGCCAGCAGCCAAAGCCTACCCACCGGGGAGCTGTTTTTT
CDR3 protein: CASSQSLPTGELFF

D gene: TRBD1
clone size: .
J gene: TRBJ2-1
V gene: TRBV18
CDR3 DNA: TGTGCCAGCTCCAAGGGACAGGTCTACAATGAGCAGTTCTTC
CDR3 protein: CASSKGQVYNEQFF

D gene: TRBD1
clone size: .
J gene: TRBJ2-3
V gene: TRBV19
CDR3 DNA: TGTGCCAGTAGTTTCACAGGGGCAGATACGCAGTATTTT
CDR3 protein: CASSFTGADTQYF

D gene: TRBD1
clone size: .
J gene: TRBJ1-1
V gene: TRBV28
CDR3 DNA: TGTGCCAGCAGTTTAAGACAGGGGGCTGTCACTGAAGCTTTCTTT
CDR3 protein: CASSLRQGAVTEAFF

D gene: TRBD1
clone size: once
J gene: TRBJ1-5
V gene: TRBV28
CDR3 DNA: TGTGCCAGCAGAACCCGGACAGGGGGGGAAGGTCAGCCCCAGCATTTT
CDR3 protein: CASRTRTGGEGQPQHF

D gene: TRBD1
clone size: .
J gene: TRBJ2-1
V gene: TRBV18
CDR3 DNA: TGTGCCAGCTCCCCCATTGGGACAGGGACGACTGAGCAGTTCTTC
CDR3 protein: CASSPIGTGTTEQFF

D gene: .
clone size: .
J gene: TRBJ2-3
V gene: TRBV9
CDR3 DNA: TGTGCCAGCAGCCATAGCACAGATACGCAGTATTTT
CDR3 protein: CASSHSTDTQYF

D gene: TRBD2
clone size: .
J gene: TRBJ2-1
V gene: TRBV27
CDR3 DNA: TGTGCCAGCAGTTCCCTAGCGGGAGGCCTGGGTGAGCAGTTCTTC
CDR3 protein: CASSSLAGGLGEQFF

D gene: TRBD2
clone size: .
J gene: TRBJ2-7
V gene: TRBV19
CDR3 DNA: TGTGCCAGTAGTATAGATACCGGACAAGATAGCGGGAGCTCCTACGAGCAGTACTTC
CDR3 protein: CASSIDTGQDSGSSYEQYF

D gene: .
clone size: .
J gene: TRBJ2-1
V gene: TRBV10-1
CDR3 DNA: TGCGCCAGCAGTTACACTAGTTCTGAGCAGTTCTTC
CDR3 protein: CASSYTSSEQFF

D gene: .
clone size: .
J gene: TRBJ2-1
V gene: TRBV9
CDR3 DNA: TGTGCCAGCAGCCCTACGGAAGGAAACTACAATGAGCAGTTCTTC
CDR3 protein: CASSPTEGNYNEQFF

D gene: TRBD2
clone size: few
J gene: TRBJ2-3
V gene: TRBV2
CDR3 DNA: TGTGCCAGCAGTGGGTACGAGCGGGGGTACACAGATACGCAGTATTTT
CDR3 protein: CASSGYERGYTDTQYF

D gene: .
clone size: .
J gene: TRBJ1-5
V gene: TRBV10-3
CDR3 DNA: TGTGCCATCAGTGGGACAGATAGCAATCAGCCCCAGCATTTT
CDR3 protein: CAISGTDSNQPQHF

D gene: .
clone size: .
J gene: TRBJ1-5
V gene: TRBV30
CDR3 DNA: TGTGCCTGGAGTGTACGGCCAGGGGGCAATCAGCCCCAGCATTTT
CDR3 protein: CAWSVRPGGNQPQHF

D gene: .
clone size: .
J gene: TRBJ2-1
V gene: TRBV27
CDR3 DNA: TGTGCCAGCAGTTTAAGATCCACTCTCCAGCGGGCTCCCTACAATGAGCAGTTCTTC
CDR3 protein: CASSLRSTLQRAPYNEQFF

D gene: .
clone size: .
J gene: TRBJ2-7
V gene: TRBV28
CDR3 DNA: TGTGCCAGCACCACGAAATCTCCCTACGAGCAGTACTTC
CDR3 protein: CASTTKSPYEQYF